These T cell receptor beta chains were read from a single sample in a study of OX40 agonist ivuxolimab in advanced cancers. TCRdb keeps only in-frame clones here, not all; method: immunoSEQ multiplex PCR. Among 65,000 to 80,000 clones listed, about nine tenths were seen once. The sample was CD4+ or CD8+ T cells sorted from blood, taken in a trial of the OX40 agonist ivuxolimab. These TCRs come from an adult with an advanced solid tumor such as melanoma, head and neck, liver or kidney cancer. CDR3s include the opening cysteine and the closing phenylalanine or tryptophan. Fields, in order: D gene, J gene, CDR3 length, V gene, clone size, CDR3 protein, CDR3 DNA. A D gene is named only where the DNA matches it firmly. The size of a clone is reported for some rows only, either as once, few or many, or as a class for expanded clones.

NA TRBJ2-1 13 TRBV5-5 NA CASSEGTYNEQFF TGTGCCAGCAGCGAGGGAACCTACAATGAGCAGTTCTTC
TRBD2 TRBJ2-3 14 TRBV5-6 NA CASSPGRGGDTQYF TGTGCCAGCAGCCCCGGGAGGGGAGGTGATACGCAGTATTTT
NA TRBJ2-4 16 TRBV7-9 NA CASSRAGREAKNIQYF TGTGCCAGCAGCCGCGCAGGGAGAGAAGCCAAAAACATTCAGTACTTC
NA TRBJ2-3 17 TRBV25-1 NA CASSDRLLGGTTDTQYF TGTGCCAGCAGTGACCGATTGTTGGGGGGAACCACAGATACGCAGTATTTT
NA TRBJ2-1 16 TRBV27 NA CASSLELLSSYNEQFF TGTGCCAGCAGTTTAGAACTCCTCAGCTCCTACAATGAGCAGTTCTTC
TRBD1 TRBJ2-3 16 TRBV7-9 NA CASSFPRDRGTDTQYF TGTGCCAGCAGCTTCCCCCGGGACAGGGGGACAGATACGCAGTATTTT
NA TRBJ2-1 11 TRBV19 NA CASSIGNEQFF TGTGCCAGTAGTATAGGAAATGAGCAGTTCTTC
NA TRBJ2-1 13 TRBV14 NA CASSQVSGNEQFF TGTGCCAGCAGCCAAGTATCGGGTAATGAGCAGTTCTTC
NA TRBJ2-7 13 TRBV6-5 NA CASRLAGIGEQYF TGTGCCAGCAGACTCGCCGGGATCGGTGAGCAGTACTTC
NA TRBJ1-2 15 TRBV7-9 NA CASSFNPGTFNGYTF TGTGCCAGCAGCTTCAACCCCGGGACCTTCAATGGCTACACCTTC
NA TRBJ1-4 15 TRBV5-5 NA CASSAEFATNEKLFF TGTGCCAGCAGCGCCGAGTTTGCAACTAATGAAAAACTGTTTTTT
NA TRBJ1-1 16 TRBV10-3 NA CAISESGKTSNTEAFF TGTGCCATCAGTGAGTCGGGGAAAACTTCGAACACTGAAGCTTTCTTT
NA TRBJ1-2 16 TRBV19 NA CASSLSGGFVEYGYTF TGTGCCAGTAGTCTTTCCGGCGGGTTCGTGGAATATGGCTACACCTTC
TRBD1 TRBJ2-2 12 TRBV29-1 NA CSVRTGRGELFF TGCAGCGTCAGGACAGGGCGCGGGGAGCTGTTTTTT
TRBD1 TRBJ2-7 13 TRBV9 medium-sized CASLADRVYEQYF TGTGCCAGCCTGGCGGACAGGGTCTACGAGCAGTACTTC
TRBD2 TRBJ2-3 15 TRBV13 NA CASRITGGPGDTQYF TGTGCCAGCAGGATCACGGGGGGGCCGGGAGATACGCAGTATTTT
TRBD2 TRBJ2-5 17 TRBV7-3 once CASSSGLAGGIQETQYF TGTGCCAGCAGCTCCGGACTAGCGGGGGGAATCCAAGAGACCCAGTACTTC
NA TRBJ2-3 10 TRBV29-1 once CSGEMGTQYF TGCAGCGGTGAAATGGGTACGCAGTATTTT
NA TRBJ2-7 15 TRBV10-3 NA CAISEGFGQIYEQYF TGTGCCATCAGTGAGGGTTTTGGACAGATCTACGAGCAGTACTTC
NA TRBJ2-1 13 TRBV7-6 NA CASSLWEGDEQFF TGTGCCAGCAGCTTATGGGAGGGGGATGAGCAGTTCTTC
TRBD2 TRBJ2-1 15 TRBV9 NA CASSASGTSYNEQFF TGTGCCAGCAGCGCCAGCGGGACCTCCTACAATGAGCAGTTCTTC
NA TRBJ1-2 15 TRBV4-2 NA CASSPREEGFRGYTF TGTGCCAGCAGCCCCCGGGAGGAGGGCTTTCGCGGCTACACCTTC
NA TRBJ2-1 13 TRBV27 NA CASRSLGYNEQFF TGTGCCAGCAGAAGCTTGGGGTACAATGAGCAGTTCTTC
TRBD1 TRBJ2-7 16 TRBV12-5 NA CASGPPDRGYSYEQYF TGTGCTAGTGGACCCCCCGACAGGGGGTACTCCTACGAGCAGTACTTC
NA TRBJ2-7 11 TRBV5-1 NA CASSLGNEQYF TGCGCCAGCAGCTTGGGGAATGAGCAGTACTTC
NA TRBJ1-1 13 TRBV6-1 NA CASSFDRGPEAFF TGTGCCAGCAGCTTTGACAGAGGACCTGAAGCTTTCTTT
TRBD2 TRBJ2-7 15 TRBV7-8 NA CASSVSGGVNYEQYF TGTGCCAGCAGCGTAAGCGGGGGGGTGAACTACGAGCAGTACTTC
NA TRBJ2-7 13 TRBV11-2 NA CASSLARALEQYF TGTGCCAGCAGCTTGGCTCGGGCGCTAGAGCAGTACTTC
NA TRBJ2-7 13 TRBV19 NA CASSMVRSYEQYF TGTGCCAGTAGTATGGTCAGGTCCTACGAGCAGTACTTC
TRBD1 TRBJ2-1 16 TRBV10-3 few CAILQGPPHLYNEQFF TGTGCCATCCTACAGGGGCCGCCCCACTTATACAATGAGCAGTTCTTC
NA TRBJ2-1 16 TRBV23-1 once CASSQSTQQTYNEQFF TGCGCCAGCAGTCAATCAACACAGCAAACATACAATGAGCAGTTCTTC
TRBD1 TRBJ1-1 13 TRBV4-1 NA CASNGQVNTEAFF TGCGCCAGCAACGGACAGGTTAACACTGAAGCTTTCTTT
NA TRBJ1-1 13 TRBV6-5 NA CASSPTENTEAFF TGTGCCAGCAGCCCGACAGAGAACACTGAAGCTTTCTTT
NA TRBJ1-5 16 TRBV11-3 NA CASSLERRNSNQPQHF TGTGCCAGCAGCTTAGAGAGACGGAATAGCAATCAGCCCCAGCATTTT
NA TRBJ2-7 14 TRBV19 NA CASSMGTGTYEQYF TGTGCCAGTAGTATGGGCACAGGTACCTACGAGCAGTACTTC
NA TRBJ2-7 18 TRBV7-9 once CASSSTEAGPGLSYEQYF TGTGCCAGCAGCTCCACGGAGGCGGGCCCTGGTCTCTCCTACGAGCAGTACTTC
NA TRBJ2-5 15 TRBV6-1 NA CASSEGTWDGETQYF TGTGCCAGCAGTGAAGGTACATGGGATGGTGAGACCCAGTACTTC
NA TRBJ1-6 15 TRBV19 few CASKRNGGRNSPLHF TGTGCCAGTAAACGCAACGGGGGTCGGAATTCACCCCTCCACTTT
TRBD1 TRBJ1-2 15 TRBV5-1 NA CASSLEGQGILVYTF TGCGCCAGCAGCCTGGAGGGACAGGGTATATTAGTCTACACCTTC
TRBD1 TRBJ1-1 14 TRBV7-9 few CASSPTGGVTEAFF TGTGCCAGCAGCCCTACAGGGGGCGTCACTGAAGCTTTCTTT
NA TRBJ1-2 14 TRBV27 NA CASSELPGDSGYTF TGTGCCAGCAGTGAACTACCAGGCGATAGTGGCTACACCTTC